The 17 T cell receptor beta chains presented below share a single source sample, sequenced in a study of blood T cell repertoires in COVID-19. The table came from immunoSEQ multiplex PCR; TCRdb's copy has only in-frame clones and leaves some out. In the table there are 35,000 to 45,000 clones, 90% to 95% of which are singletons. Sequencing input: peripheral blood. The receptors were gathered from a man between 50 and 59 years old with COVID-19, enrolled during active disease.

The gene calls are TRBV7-9 and TRBJ2-2, with D possibly matching TRBD2 (5 bases). CDR1 is SEHNR, CDR2 FQNEAQ, per germline (reference sequence). V was cut by 1 base and J by 9 bases, with 9 bases left in between. CDR3 size: 13 residues. DNA of the CDR3: TGTGCCAGCAGCTTAGGGACTTTGAGGGAGCTGTTTTTT. Translating gives CASSLGTLRELFF.

The chain employs TRBV7-3 and TRBJ1-5, with 8 nucleotides matching TRBD1. This CDR3 comprises 15 residues. Trimming took 1 base from V and 7 from J; bases not matched to a gene: 6. From germline, CDR1 is SGHTA and CDR2 FQGTGA. CDR3 protein: CASSLKGRGLQPQHF. CDR3 sequence (DNA): TGTGCCAGCAGCTTAAAGGGCAGGGGGCTGCAGCCCCAGCATTTT.

The chain recombines TRBV5-4 with TRBJ2-7, with D possibly being TRBD2 (7 bases). CDR3 length: 15 amino acids. Germline lookup yields CDR1 SGHNT and CDR2 YYREEE (reference sequence). The V and J ends lost 3 bases and 7 bases respectively, with 20 bases between them. This CDR3 reads CASSWVGARGGEQYF. The DNA for the CDR3 is TGTGCCAGCAGCTGGGTCGGGGCCAGGGGAGGGGAGCAGTACTTC.

The rearrangement uses TRBV6-5 and TRBJ2-1; TRBD2 matches 7 bases. The CDR3 is 14 residues long. Germline V lookup: CDR1 MNHEY, CDR2 SVGAGI. J gave up 6 bases and V 3 bases, and 5 bases lay outside the gene matches. CDR3 sequence reads: CASSYQTSRNEQFF. As DNA, the CDR3 is TGTGCCAGCAGTTATCAGACTAGCCGCAATGAGCAGTTCTTC.

The chain is built from TRBV5-1 and TRBJ1-5; 12 bases line up with TRBD1. The ends lost 4 bases at V and 3 bases at J; junction bases unmatched: 5. Germline CDR1 reads SGHRS; CDR2 reads YFSETQ. The CDR3 extends over 16 amino acids. The CDR3 loop reads CASSAGTGGPNQPQHF. DNA for the CDR3: TGCGCCAGCAGCGCCGGGACAGGGGGCCCCAATCAGCCCCAGCATTTT.

The J gene is TRBJ2-3, the V gene TRBV5-1; D is perhaps TRBD1 (5 bases). The germline V gene has CDR1 SGHRS and CDR2 YFSETQ. V was shortened by 1 base and J by 1 base, with 16 bases between the two germline ends. The CDR3 covers 17 residues. CDR3 sequence: CASSLTRASQGTDTQYF. The CDR3 DNA sequence: TGCGCCAGCAGCTTGACCAGGGCTAGTCAAGGCACAGATACGCAGTATTTT.

Of note for this clone: One end of the junction fails to match germline, which may point to a read error. The V and J genes are TRBV5-6 and TRBJ2-2; 15 nucleotides agree with TRBD2. The CDR3 has 18 amino acids. Germline CDR1 and CDR2: SGHDT and YYEEEE. This CDR3 reads CASTLGLAGGLSTGELFF. The CDR3 DNA reads as TGTGCCAGCACCTTGGGACTAGCGGGAGGCCTGAGCACCGGGGAGCTGTTTTTT.

The V call is TRBV5-1, the J call TRBJ2-4; D possibly corresponds to TRBD2 (5 bases). There are 13 residues in the CDR3. Trimming took off 3 bases at V and 8 bases at J, with 12 bases between the two ends. Germline CDR1 and CDR2: SGHRS and YFSETQ. Here the CDR3 DNA reads TGCGCCAGCAGCTCGGGAAACCGAGACATTCAGTACTTC. Translating it yields CASSSGNRDIQYF.

The CDR3: CASRLLAGVNEQFF. In DNA form, the CDR3 reads TGTGCCAGCAGACTACTAGCGGGAGTTAATGAGCAGTTCTTC. The V and J genes are TRBV28 and TRBJ2-1; 11 bases are shared with TRBD2. V lost 6 bases to trimming and J lost 7 bases; unmatched junction nucleotides: 5. Germline V gives CDR1 MDHEN, CDR2 SYDVKM. The length of the CDR3 is 14 residues.

This chain links TRBV5-1 with TRBJ1-1; TRBD1 aligns across 10 bases. This CDR3 contains 14 residues. With V trimmed by 2 bases and J by 3 bases, 1 base remained unmatched. CDR1 is SGHRS, CDR2 YFSETQ, per germline. In DNA form, the CDR3 reads TGCGCCAGCAGCTTAGACAGGGGGCACACTGAAGCTTTCTTT. Residues: CASSLDRGHTEAFF.

This clone was counted between two and nine times. The chain carries TRBV5-5 and TRBJ1-2; TRBD1 aligns across 10 bases. Germline V lookup: CDR1 SGHKS, CDR2 YYEKEE (reference sequence). V shed 4 bases and J 4 bases; nucleotides not matched to a gene: 4. The CDR3 is 14 residues long. CDR3 sequence: CASSMRTGGYGYTF. The CDR3 DNA reads as TGTGCCAGCAGCATGCGGACAGGGGGCTATGGCTACACCTTC.

J is TRBJ1-1 and V is TRBV5-5; TRBD1 might be the D (6 bases). V was trimmed by 7 bases and J by 7 bases, leaving 11 bases between them. Germline V gene sequence: CDR1 SGHKS, CDR2 YYEKEE (reference sequence). This CDR3 spans 11 amino acids. CDR3 loop: CASQRTDEAFF. As DNA, the CDR3 is TGTGCCAGCCAAAGGACAGATGAAGCTTTCTTT.

The rearrangement links TRBV5-1 to TRBJ2-7; no reliable D call. The CDR3 length is 14 residues. The V gene's germline CDR1 is SGHRS and CDR2 YFSETQ. Trimming pared 0 bases from V and 2 bases from J, leaving 9 bases between. The CDR3 is CASSLGLSTYEQYF. The CDR3 bases are TGCGCCAGCAGCTTGGGCCTATCGACCTACGAGCAGTACTTC.

This rearrangement joins TRBV7-2 to TRBJ2-2, with D unclear. The CDR3 sequence is 14 residues long. CDR1 SGHTA and CDR2 FQGNSA come from the germline V gene. Deletions cut 7 bases from V and 0 bases from J, with 9 bases between. This chain's CDR3 is CASKADPNTGELFF. For the CDR3, the DNA is TGTGCCAGCAAGGCGGATCCGAACACCGGGGAGCTGTTTTTT.

The rearrangement joins TRBV6-5 to TRBJ2-1; 13 bases align to TRBD2. The J segment lost 15 bases and the V segment lost 6 bases, leaving 8 bases of the junction unmatched. The germline CDR1 and CDR2 sequences are MNHEY and SVGAGI. This CDR3 region has 13 residues. CDR3 DNA sequence: TGTGCCAGCAGCCCGCGGACTAGCGGGAGTCGGTTCTTC. This translates into CASSPRTSGSRFF.

About this clone itself: The same CDR3 also results from other DNA sequences found in this sample. The rearrangement joins TRBV4-2 to TRBJ2-7, with D possibly being TRBD2 (5 bases). Looked up from germline, CDR1 is LGHNA and CDR2 is YNFKEQ. Trimming removed 1 base at V and 0 bases at J, with 10 bases between. CDR3 length equals 15 residues. DNA for the CDR3: TGTGCCAGCAGCCAAGGCCTAGCAGGCTCCTACGAGCAGTACTTC. Amino acid sequence: CASSQGLAGSYEQYF.

The chain combines TRBV28 with TRBJ2-1, with D tentatively TRBD2 (5 bases). Germline V lookup: CDR1 MDHEN, CDR2 SYDVKM. Trimming removed 2 bases from V and 5 bases from J, with 13 bases in between. The CDR3 consists of 15 residues. The CDR3 DNA reads as TGTGCCAGCAGTTTACTACGGACTGGGAACAATGAGCAGTTCTTC. It yields the protein CASSLLRTGNNEQFF.